The rows below give T cell receptor beta chains drawn from one sample of a study of T cell responses to AZD1222 COVID-19 vaccine. TCRdb keeps only in-frame clones here, not all; method: immunoSEQ multiplex PCR. The sample lists 120,000 or so clones, roughly 89% occurring once. Sequencing was performed on peripheral blood, taken on day 0 of MenACWY control vaccination. These receptors were obtained from an adult in good health. Both conserved end residues are part of each CDR3. The D gene is left open where the match is weak. Clone size is shown for a subset of rows, as once, few, many or a class of expanded clone.

TRBJ2-3 | TRBD2 | . | TRBV5-5 | CASSLQIAGGPRMTDTQYF | TGTGCCAGCAGCTTGCAGATAGCGGGAGGGCCGAGGATGACAGATACGCAGTATTTT
TRBJ2-1 | . | . | TRBV28 | CASSILAPNEQFF | TGTGCCAGCAGTATCCTCGCCCCCAATGAGCAGTTCTTC
TRBJ1-2 | . | . | TRBV12-3/TRBV12-4 | CASGYGDYGYTF | TGTGCCAGCGGATACGGGGACTATGGCTACACCTTC
TRBJ1-1 | . | . | TRBV7-9 | CASSLAENTEAFF | TGTGCCAGCAGCTTAGCGGAGAACACTGAAGCTTTCTTT
TRBJ2-7 | . | . | TRBV6-6 | CASSYELYEQYF | TGTGCCAGCAGTTACGAGCTATACGAGCAGTACTTC
TRBJ1-2 | . | once | TRBV3-1/TRBV3-2 | CASSQRLLSSYGYTF | TGTGCCAGCAGCCAACGACTGCTATCTAGCTATGGCTACACCTTC
TRBJ2-7 | . | . | TRBV5-6 | CASSFTGYEQYF | TGTGCCAGCAGCTTTACAGGCTACGAGCAGTACTTC
TRBJ2-3 | . | . | TRBV30 | CAWSRDSGTDTQYF | TGTGCCTGGAGTCGGGACTCCGGCACAGATACGCAGTATTTT
TRBJ2-7 | . | . | TRBV6-5 | CASSYELEPGGNEQYF | TGTGCCAGCAGTTATGAGTTGGAGCCCGGGGGCAACGAGCAGTACTTC
TRBJ1-1 | . | . | TRBV29-1 | CSVTRTVNTEAFF | TGCAGCGTTACCCGGACAGTGAACACTGAAGCTTTCTTT
TRBJ2-1 | TRBD1 | . | TRBV2 | CASSEVGQGANNEQFF | TGTGCCAGCAGTGAAGTAGGACAGGGGGCCAACAATGAGCAGTTCTTC
TRBJ2-6 | . | . | TRBV14 | CASSLPGSWANVLTF | TGTGCCAGCAGCTTACCAGGGAGTTGGGCCAACGTCCTGACTTTC
TRBJ1-1 | . | . | TRBV18 | CASSPNPQSTEAFF | TGTGCCAGCTCCCCCAACCCCCAGAGCACTGAAGCTTTCTTT
TRBJ2-7 | . | . | TRBV5-1 | CASSLEAGPGREQYF | TGCGCCAGCAGCTTGGAGGCGGGACCGGGGCGCGAGCAGTACTTC
TRBJ1-3 | TRBD1 | few | TRBV6-5 | CASSLTGYGNTIYF | TGTGCCAGCAGTTTGACAGGGTATGGAAACACCATATATTTT
TRBJ1-2 | . | . | TRBV3-1/TRBV3-2 | CASSQRTGGYTF | TGTGCCAGCAGCCAAAGGACGGGTGGCTACACCTTC
TRBJ2-7 | TRBD2 | . | TRBV7-9 | CASSPSAASGRRWYEQYF | TGTGCCAGCAGTCCATCCGCAGCGAGCGGGAGAAGGTGGTACGAGCAGTACTTC
TRBJ2-3 | TRBD2 | . | TRBV7-6 | CASSRSSGLSTDTQYF | TGTGCCAGCAGCAGATCTAGCGGGCTGAGCACAGATACGCAGTATTTT
TRBJ2-7 | . | once | TRBV18 | CASSPPGLSYEQYF | TGTGCCAGCTCACCCCCAGGCCTCTCCTACGAGCAGTACTTC
TRBJ2-1 | TRBD2 | . | TRBV19 | CASSKGTSGSLDEQFF | TGTGCCAGTAGTAAAGGGACTAGCGGGAGTCTGGATGAGCAGTTCTTC
TRBJ1-2 | TRBD1 | . | TRBV30 | CACGQGATNYGYTF | TGTGCCTGCGGACAGGGGGCGACTAACTATGGCTACACCTTC
TRBJ2-7 | . | . | TRBV29-1 | CSVESGGGYEQYF | TGCAGCGTTGAATCCGGGGGTGGCTACGAGCAGTACTTC
TRBJ1-1 | TRBD1 | . | TRBV5-1 | CASSLDRGNTEAFF | TGCGCCAGCAGCTTGGACAGGGGGAACACTGAAGCTTTCTTT
TRBJ2-7 | TRBD2 | . | TRBV11-3 | CASSPDSSGVYEQYF | TGTGCCAGCAGCCCAGACTCTAGCGGGGTCTACGAGCAGTACTTC
TRBJ2-7 | TRBD1 | . | TRBV19 | CASTRDRGSYEQYF | TGTGCCAGTACCCGGGACAGGGGATCCTACGAGCAGTACTTC
TRBJ2-7 | . | . | TRBV7-8 | CASSLSPAIVHEQYF | TGTGCCAGCAGCTTATCCCCTGCTATCGTCCACGAGCAGTACTTC
TRBJ2-1 | . | . | TRBV25-1 | CASSELSLYNEQFF | TGTGCCAGCAGTGAATTATCTCTCTACAATGAGCAGTTCTTC
TRBJ2-6 | . | . | TRBV27 | CASNPGVAGANVLTF | TGTGCCAGTAACCCGGGAGTCGCTGGGGCCAACGTCCTGACTTTC
TRBJ2-3 | . | few | TRBV7-8 | CASSLAGQHTDTQYF | TGTGCCAGCAGCTTAGCGGGCCAACACACAGATACGCAGTATTTT
TRBJ2-3 | . | . | TRBV7-6 | CASSLGFLGDTQYF | TGTGCCAGCAGCTTAGGGTTTTTAGGGGATACGCAGTATTTT
TRBJ2-3 | . | . | TRBV10-2 | CASSARTDTQYF | TGCGCCAGCAGTGCCCGCACAGATACGCAGTATTTT
TRBJ2-1 | TRBD2 | . | TRBV10-2 | CASSALAGGPVNEQFF | TGCGCCAGCAGTGCCCTAGCGGGAGGGCCTGTCAATGAGCAGTTCTTC
TRBJ1-3 | . | . | TRBV27 | CASSPWAGNTIYF | TGTGCCAGCAGTCCCTGGGCTGGAAACACCATATATTTT
TRBJ2-2 | . | . | TRBV7-7 | CASSPSANTGELFF | TGTGCCAGCAGCCCGTCCGCGAACACCGGGGAGCTGTTTTTT
TRBJ2-3 | TRBD2 | . | TRBV6-4 | CASSEGGSGDTQYF | TGTGCCAGCAGTGAAGGCGGGAGTGGAGATACGCAGTATTTT
TRBJ2-2 | TRBD2 | . | TRBV28 | CASSSPNKVQRGNTGELFF | TGTGCCAGCAGTTCCCCAAATAAGGTACAGCGGGGGAACACCGGGGAGCTGTTTTTT
TRBJ1-4 | . | . | TRBV3-1/TRBV3-2 | CASSQVARGKLFF | TGTGCCAGCAGCCAAGTGGCCAGGGGAAAACTGTTTTTT
TRBJ2-6 | . | . | TRBV7-9 | CASSLAHRSGANVLTF | TGTGCCAGCAGCTTAGCGCACCGCTCTGGGGCCAACGTCCTGACTTTC
TRBJ2-7 | TRBD1 | once | TRBV23-1 | CASSRAGDRESYEQYF | TGCGCCAGCAGTCGTGCGGGGGACAGGGAATCCTACGAGCAGTACTTC
TRBJ1-1 | TRBD1 | . | TRBV18 | CASSPMTGDNTEAFF | TGTGCCAGCTCACCGATGACAGGGGATAACACTGAAGCTTTCTTT
TRBJ1-5 | TRBD1 | . | TRBV7-9 | CASSLVVSGGSNQPQHF | TGTGCCAGCAGCTTAGTAGTCTCAGGGGGTAGCAATCAGCCCCAGCATTTT
TRBJ2-7 | . | . | TRBV30 | CAWSGDYEQYF | TGTGCCTGGAGTGGCGACTACGAGCAGTACTTC